This is a list of T cell receptor beta chains from one sample in a study of control samples from healthy donors and cancer patients. The data were produced by immunoSEQ multiplex PCR, yet TCRdb's version contains in-frame clones alone and is incomplete. The sample includes 100,000 to 150,000 clones, roughly 91% of them seen just once. The specimen was blood. These receptor sequences come from a man aged 40-55 years in good health. Both conserved end residues are part of each CDR3. A D gene is named only where the DNA matches it firmly. Rows may omit the clone size; those that give it use once, few, many or a size class.

>TRBD2|.|TRBJ2-3|TRBV7-9|15
TGTGCCAGCAGCTCAGCGGGGGGCCGCACAGATACGCAGTATTTT
CASSSAGGRTDTQYF
>TRBD1|.|TRBJ2-1|TRBV7-2|15
TGTGCCAGCAGCTTCTCCGGGACAGGGCCAAATGAGCAGTTCTTC
CASSFSGTGPNEQFF
>.|.|TRBJ2-7|TRBV3-1/TRBV3-2|16
TGTGCCAGCAGCTCGGTCCAGGGGAGGGATTTATACGAGCAGTACTTC
CASSSVQGRDLYEQYF
>.|.|TRBJ1-1|TRBV7-9|14
TGTGCCAGCAGCTTAGCGCGTGATAGCACTGAAGCTTTCTTT
CASSLARDSTEAFF
>.|.|TRBJ2-1|TRBV25-1|15
TGTGCCAGTGTAGGTCGGGGTCATATCTACAATGAGCAGTTCTTC
CASVGRGHIYNEQFF
>.|few|TRBJ2-7|TRBV7-9|15
TGTGCCAGCAGCGTATCCGGCAGGGCGTTTTACGAGCAGTACTTC
CASSVSGRAFYEQYF
>.|.|TRBJ1-1|TRBV19|11
TGTGCCAGTAGCCAAGGGACAGAAGCTTTCTTT
CASSQGTEAFF
>TRBD1|.|TRBJ1-4|TRBV2|13
TGTGCCAGCAGTATAAATATCCCGGGACAGGGGAGTTTT
CASSINIPGQGSF
>.|.|TRBJ2-7|TRBV6-5|14
TGTGCCAGCAGCCACGACAGGAGACGCTACGAGCAGTACTTC
CASSHDRRRYEQYF
>.|.|TRBJ1-4|TRBV27|16
TGTGCCAGCAGTGCATCAGGGGTGAGAACTAATGAAAAACTGTTTTTT
CASSASGVRTNEKLFF
>TRBD1|.|TRBJ1-2|TRBV6-1|17
TGTGCCAGCAGTGATCCTCTGCCGGGACAGAAGAACTATGGCTACACCTTC
CASSDPLPGQKNYGYTF
>TRBD1|.|TRBJ1-5|TRBV4-1|16
TGCGCCAGCAGCCAGGAGAACAGGGGAAGCAATCAGCCCCAGCATTTT
CASSQENRGSNQPQHF
>TRBD1|.|TRBJ1-3|TRBV25-1|17
TGTGCCAGCAGTGAATCGTGGACAGGGGACGCTGGAAACACCATATATTTT
CASSESWTGDAGNTIYF
>.|.|TRBJ2-3|TRBV3-1/TRBV3-2|14
TGTGCCAGCACCGGGACTGGAAGTTGGGATACGCAGTATTTT
CASTGTGSWDTQYF
>TRBD1|.|TRBJ1-5|TRBV18|15
TGTGCCAGCTCACCGGGGACAGGGGGCGGTCAGCCCCAGCATTTT
CASSPGTGGGQPQHF
>.|.|TRBJ2-1|TRBV7-2|14
TGTGCCAGCAGGCCACTCGGTAATTACAATGAGCAGTTCTTC
CASRPLGNYNEQFF
>.|.|TRBJ2-3|TRBV7-3|15
TGTGCCAGCAGCTTAACACCGGTGGGCACAGATACGCAGTATTTT
CASSLTPVGTDTQYF
>.|once|TRBJ2-2|TRBV4-1|15
TGCGCCAGCAGCGGCCAAGGTGGGGGGCCCGGGGAGCTGTTTTTT
CASSGQGGGPGELFF
>.|.|TRBJ1-6|TRBV5-1|13
TGCGCCAGCAGCTTGGTCGGAGGTTCACCCCTCCACTTT
CASSLVGGSPLHF
>.|.|TRBJ1-2|TRBV15|13
TGTGCCACCAGCAGAGACGCTAACTATGGCTACACCTTC
CATSRDANYGYTF
>TRBD2|.|TRBJ2-5|TRBV6-2/TRBV6-3|15
TGTGCCAGCAGTTACTCAAACGGGAGGGGAGAGACCCAGTACTTC
CASSYSNGRGETQYF
>.|.|TRBJ1-1|TRBV18|14
TGTGCCAGCTCACCAAGCCCTCAGGGGACTGAAGCTTTCTTT
CASSPSPQGTEAFF
>TRBD2|few|TRBJ2-7|TRBV25-1|14
TGTGCCAGCAGTGATCCCGGGACTAGCGGTCTTCAGAACTTC
CASSDPGTSGLQNF
>TRBD1|few|TRBJ2-6|TRBV5-1|16
TGCGCCAGCAGCGTACCGCAGGGGGCTGGGGCCAACGTCCTGACTTTC
CASSVPQGAGANVLTF
>.|.|TRBJ1-5|TRBV7-6|13
TGTGCCAGCAGCTTAGATATCGGCCGGGTTTTACATTTT
CASSLDIGRVLHF
>.|.|TRBJ1-2|TRBV6-2/TRBV6-3|13
TGTGCCAGCAGTGCGAAGCCTAACTATGGCTACACCTTC
CASSAKPNYGYTF
>.|few|TRBJ1-6|TRBV6-5|14
TGTGCCAGCTGCTACGGTAACCGAGGGTCACCCCTCCACTTT
CASCYGNRGSPLHF
>.|.|TRBJ1-3|TRBV27|15
TGTGCCAGCAGTTTATCAGGAACCTCTGGAAACACCATATATTTT
CASSLSGTSGNTIYF
>.|.|TRBJ2-7|TRBV2|13
TGTGCCAGCAAGGCGGGGGCCCTCTACGAGCAGTACTTC
CASKAGALYEQYF
>TRBD2|.|TRBJ2-5|TRBV11-2|15
TGTGCCAGCAGCGTAGCGGGGGCCATGAGAGAGACCCAGTACTTC
CASSVAGAMRETQYF
>TRBD2|.|TRBJ2-4|TRBV4-3|18
TGCGCCAGCAGCCAAGGAACTAGCGGGGGGGTGGCCAAAAACATTCAGTACTTC
CASSQGTSGGVAKNIQYF
>.|.|TRBJ1-2|TRBV3-1/TRBV3-2|13
TGTGCCAGCAGCCAGGGGAGAACTTATGGCTACACCTTC
CASSQGRTYGYTF
>TRBD1|.|TRBJ1-1|TRBV7-3|14
TGTGCCAGCAGCTCCAACCCGACAGGGGAGAAAGCTTTCTTT
CASSSNPTGEKAFF
>TRBD2|.|TRBJ2-1|TRBV24-1|17
TGTGCCACCAGTGATTTGACTAGCGGGCGACTTAATAATGAGCAGTTCTTC
CATSDLTSGRLNNEQFF
>TRBD1|.|TRBJ1-5|TRBV4-1|18
TGCGCCAGCAGCCAAATGGGACCGACAGGGGAGTTCATGCAGCCCCAGCATTTT
CASSQMGPTGEFMQPQHF
>.|.|TRBJ2-6|TRBV4-1|15
TGCGCCAGCAGCCAAGATAGGGGGGGGGCCAACGTCCTGACTTTC
CASSQDRGGANVLTF
>.|.|TRBJ1-1|TRBV30|16
TGTGCCTGGAGTGAATTTGACGGATTAATGAACACTGAAGCTTTCTTT
CAWSEFDGLMNTEAFF
>TRBD2|once|TRBJ2-1|TRBV19|18
TGTGCCAGTAGTACTCAACTTGAACTAGCGGGGTACTACAATGAGCAGTTCTTC
CASSTQLELAGYYNEQFF
>.|.|TRBJ2-5|TRBV10-1|14
TGCGCCAGCAGTGAGCTAGGACGCGAGGAGACCCAGTACTTC
CASSELGREETQYF
>.|.|TRBJ1-6|TRBV7-2|17
TGTGCCAGCAGCTTACCTAATAGCTGGGGGGCCGATTCACCCCTCCACTTT
CASSLPNSWGADSPLHF
>.|once|TRBJ1-5|TRBV6-6|18
TGTGCCAGCAGTCCTCGGGGAGGAGCCACTATTGGCAATCAGCCCCAGCATTTT
CASSPRGGATIGNQPQHF
>.|.|TRBJ2-6|TRBV6-2/TRBV6-3|15
TGTGCCAGCAGTTTAGGGGCAGATGGGGCCAACGTCCTGACTTTC
CASSLGADGANVLTF
>TRBD2|.|TRBJ2-1|TRBV7-2|17
TGTGCCAGCAGTTCAACGACTAGCGGAAGCTCCTACAATGAGCAGTTCTTC
CASSSTTSGSSYNEQFF
>.|once|TRBJ1-4|TRBV5-1|16
TGCGCCAGCAGCTTGGACGGAGGTTCAACTAATGAAAAACTGTTTTTT
CASSLDGGSTNEKLFF
>.|.|TRBJ1-2|TRBV6-6|13
TGTGCCAGCAGTGGAGACAAGAACTATGGCTACACCTTC
CASSGDKNYGYTF
>.|once|TRBJ1-2|TRBV4-2|16
TGTGCCAGCAGCCAAGATGGTGGGGGACGGGCAAAGGGCTACACCTTC
CASSQDGGGRAKGYTF
>.|.|TRBJ1-1|TRBV5-6|17
TGTGCCAGCAGCTTCCCCCCCGGTACAGGAATGAACACTGAAGCTTTCTTT
CASSFPPGTGMNTEAFF
>TRBD1|.|TRBJ2-7|TRBV7-3|15
TGTGCCAGCAGCCGCGCCGGGACAGGGATCTACGAGCAGTACTTC
CASSRAGTGIYEQYF
>.|.|TRBJ2-7|TRBV5-6|19
TGTGCCAGCAGCTCAATCGCCCGGGGCAGCGCCCAGGGGACCTACGAGCAGTACTTC
CASSSIARGSAQGTYEQYF
>.|once|TRBJ1-1|TRBV18|17
TGTGCCAGCTCACCACCGAACAGGGCAGTAGGAGCTACTGAAGCTTTCTTT
CASSPPNRAVGATEAFF
>TRBD2|.|TRBJ2-4|TRBV7-9|15
TGTGCCAGCAGCTTAGTCGGGGGGGCCGGAAACATTCAGTACTTC
CASSLVGGAGNIQYF